What follows describes a single T cell receptor beta chain. Its antigen remains unidentified. This specimen comes from a study of cytomegalovirus exposure and HLA in healthy donors. Study-wide results and caveats: Analyzed later, most CMV-associated TCR beta chains appeared HLA-restricted. Later, an analysis showed that TCR beta chains associated with HLA were more clonally expanded than others that were equally common.

Trimming at V came to 1 base and at J to 6 bases, leaving 6 bases not matched to a gene. Looked up from germline, CDR1 is SGHDN and CDR2 is FVKESK. The CDR3 totals 14 residues. PCR involved 60 Vbeta and 13 Jbeta primers. Clones were sequenced by immunoSEQ multiplex PCR, and TCRdb holds only the in-frame ones, with some missing. Among approximately 110,000 clones, about three quarters were seen once, and the ten largest hold roughly 13%. The V call is TRBV14, the J call TRBJ2-7; 7 nucleotides line up with TRBD1. This TCR came from a woman in her sixties in good health and CMV-seropositive. Specimen: PBMCs. CDR3 nucleotide sequence: TGTGCCAGCAGCCAAGTCATAGGGGGCGGCGAGCAGTACTTC. Translated, it gives CASSQVIGGGEQYF.